Presented here are 17 T cell receptor beta chains from one specimen sequenced in a study of CD8+ T cells in alopecia areata. The sequencing template was cDNA reverse transcribed from extracted RNA. The assay was immunoSEQ multiplex PCR, and TCRdb's table has in-frame clones only and misses some. The profile shows 150,000 to 200,000 clones, around 60% of them singletons. Stated treatment: oral pan-JAK inhibitor, 5-10 mg twice daily. The sequenced sample was CD8+ T cells sorted from blood, obtained at week 24, from a patient treated with tofacitinib. The receptors come from a human donor with alopecia areata.

The chain uses TRBV30 and TRBJ1-1; TRBD1 is a possible D gene (5 bases). Germline-derived CDR1 and CDR2 are GTSNPN and SVGIG (reference sequence). V shed 0 bases and J shed 4 bases, with 12 bases lying between them. The CDR3 covers 14 residues. The chain's CDR3 is CAWSVHIGTTEAFF. In DNA, the CDR3 is TGTGCCTGGAGTGTACATATAGGGACCACTGAAGCTTTCTTT.

The gene calls are TRBV14 and TRBJ2-7; D might be TRBD2 (5 bases). The ends were cut back, 1 base at V and 3 bases at J, with 13 bases in the middle. CDR3 size: 15 residues. Germline CDR1 reads SGHDN; CDR2 reads FVKESK. This chain's CDR3 is CASSQAVTRIYEQYF. CDR3 nucleotide sequence: TGTGCCAGCAGCCAAGCTGTTACTAGGATCTACGAGCAGTACTTC.

The chain is built from TRBV7-9 and TRBJ2-3; D is ambiguous. This CDR3 is 14 amino acids long. Between the trimmed V and J ends, which lost 5 bases and 3 bases, there was a span of 12 bases. Looked up from germline, CDR1 is SEHNR and CDR2 is FQNEAQ (reference sequence). Here the CDR3 DNA reads TGTGCCAGCAGCCGTGTAGGCGTTACAGATACGCAGTATTTT. Its translation: CASSRVGVTDTQYF.

This clone was seen once. The V call is TRBV15, the J call TRBJ2-5, with D possibly being TRBD2 (5 bases). The CDR3 sequence is 15 residues long. V lost 1 base, J lost 4 bases, and 13 bases lay in between. Germline V lookup: CDR1 LNHNV, CDR2 YYDKDF (reference sequence). CDR3 amino acids: CATSRVAGAIETQYF. For the CDR3, the DNA is TGTGCCACCAGCAGAGTTGCGGGCGCAATAGAGACCCAGTACTTC. The whole variable domain, remainder taken from reference TRBV15 and TRBJ2-5, is DAMVIQNPRYQVTQFGKPVTLSCSQTLNHNVMYWYQQKSSQAPKLLFHYYDKDFNNEADTPDNFQSRRPNTSFCFLDIRSPGLGDTAMYLCATSRVAGAIETQYFGPGTRLLVL.

V usage is TRBV5-1 and J usage is TRBJ1-1; no clear D gene. Between the trimmed V and J ends, which lost 0 bases and 5 bases, there was a span of 5 bases. Germline V gives CDR1 SGHRS, CDR2 YFSETQ. The CDR3 has 12 amino acids. The CDR3 is CASSLGKTEAFF. The CDR3, as DNA: TGCGCCAGCAGCTTGGGCAAGACTGAAGCTTTCTTT.

This clone appeared many times. This chain connects TRBV2 to TRBJ2-1; D call uncertain. The germline CDR1 and CDR2 sequences are SNHLY and FYNNEI. V dropped 3 bases and J dropped 8 bases, with 2 bases sitting between them. The CDR3 covers 10 residues. The chain's CDR3 is CASSDYEQFF. In DNA form, the CDR3 reads TGTGCCAGCAGTGACTATGAGCAGTTCTTC.

This clone was picked up a small number of times. The chain couples TRBV7-8 to TRBJ1-5; no reliable D call. Germline V gene sequence: CDR1 SGHVS, CDR2 FQNEAQ. V lost 6 bases to trimming and J lost 2 bases, with 14 bases between them. This CDR3 region has 15 residues. CDR3 sequence (DNA): TGTGCCAGCAGTGCTTTGGCGGGTGGCAATCAGCCCCAGCATTTT. Translated, it gives CASSALAGGNQPQHF.

The chain uses TRBV6-6 and TRBJ2-3, with 7 bases matching TRBD1. Germline CDR1 MNHNY, CDR2 SVGAGI (reference sequence). CDR3 length: 15 residues. V lost 2 bases, J lost 2 bases, and 4 bases stayed unmatched. The CDR3, as DNA: TGTGCCAGCAGTTACGCGGACAGGCCCACAGATACGCAGTATTTT. It yields the protein CASSYADRPTDTQYF.

This clone came up a few times. This chain joins TRBV30 and TRBJ2-2; maybe TRBD1 (5 bases). CDR3 length equals 14 residues. CDR1 is GTSNPN and CDR2 is SVGIG in the germline V gene (reference sequence). V gave up 5 bases and J gave up 5 bases, with 15 bases separating them. CDR3 sequence reads: CAWQGWQTTGELFF. The CDR3 nucleotides are TGTGCCTGGCAGGGCTGGCAAACTACCGGGGAGCTGTTTTTT.

The V call is TRBV6-6, the J call TRBJ1-2; the D is unclear. Germline V gene lookup returns CDR1 MNHNY and CDR2 SVGAGI (reference sequence). CDR3 size: 15 residues. Trimming cost V 6 bases and J 4 bases, with 18 bases left between them. CDR3 sequence: CASSPEEGGFYGYTF. CDR3 sequence (DNA): TGTGCCAGCAGCCCCGAGGAGGGCGGCTTCTATGGCTACACCTTC.

This clone has just a few counts. The chain carries TRBV30 and TRBJ1-6; a weak D match, TRBD1 (6 bases). Germline V CDR1 and CDR2: GTSNPN, SVGIG (reference sequence). V was clipped by 4 bases and J by 2 bases, with 9 bases between them. CDR3 length: 14 amino acids. The CDR3 loop reads CAWKDSTYNSPLHF. In DNA, the CDR3 is TGTGCCTGGAAGGACAGCACCTATAATTCACCCCTCCACTTT. The whole variable domain, filled in from reference TRBV30 and TRBJ1-6, reads SQTIHQWPATLVQPVGSPLSLECTVEGTSNPNLYWYRQAAGRGLQLLFYSVGIGQISSEVPQNLSASRPQDRQFILSSKKLLLSDSGFYLCAWKDSTYNSPLHFGNGTRLTVT.

The chain uses TRBV4-1 and TRBJ2-7; tentatively, D is TRBD1 or TRBD2 (5 bases each). The V and J ends lost 3 bases and 5 bases respectively, with 17 bases between them. CDR1 MGHRA and CDR2 YSYEKL come from the germline V gene. CDR3 length equals 15 residues. Here the CDR3 reads CASSQERRELDEQYF. For the CDR3, the DNA is TGCGCCAGCAGCCAGGAGCGCAGGGAGTTGGACGAGCAGTACTTC.

A few counts support this clone. This chain uses TRBV29-1 with TRBJ1-2, with D possibly being TRBD1 (6 bases). Germline V CDR1 and CDR2: SQVTM, ANQGSEA. The CDR3 totals 13 residues. V was shortened by 4 bases and J by 2 bases, with 11 bases between the two germline ends. CDR3 sequence: CSVAEQGNYGYTF. The DNA of the CDR3 is TGCAGCGTTGCTGAACAGGGAAACTATGGCTACACCTTC.

As DNA, the CDR3 is TGCGCCAGCAGCTCGCACAATGAGCAGTTCTTC. This codes for CASSSHNEQFF. The rearrangement joins TRBV5-1 to TRBJ2-1; no clear D. The CDR3 length is 11 residues. Trimming shortened V by 3 bases and J by 5 bases, and 3 bases separated the two germline ends. The germline gives CDR1 SGHRS, CDR2 YFSETQ.

The V and J genes are TRBV7-9 and TRBJ2-3; D ambiguous. CDR3 length: 15 amino acids. The V and J ends lost 5 bases and 0 bases respectively, with 12 bases between them. The germline V gene has CDR1 SEHNR and CDR2 FQNEAQ (reference sequence). This CDR3 is CASSPKTHSTDTQYF. For the CDR3, the DNA is TGTGCCAGCAGCCCCAAGACACATAGCACAGATACGCAGTATTTT.

The rearrangement links TRBV7-9 to TRBJ2-1; 8 bases are a match to TRBD2. Looked up from germline, CDR1 is SEHNR and CDR2 is FQNEAQ (reference sequence). The J segment lost 9 bases and the V segment lost 5 bases, leaving 9 bases of the junction unmatched. The CDR3 spans 14 residues. The CDR3 DNA reads TGTGCCAGCAGCCCTCCCGGGACTAGTACTGAGCAGTTCTTC. It translates to CASSPPGTSTEQFF.

The chain is built from TRBV25-1 and TRBJ1-1; D remains ambiguous. Per the germline V gene, CDR1 is MGHDK and CDR2 is SYGVNS. CDR3 length: 13 residues. The germline V and J ends were trimmed by 8 bases and 0 bases, with 10 bases remaining between them. In DNA, the CDR3 is TGTGCCAGCCTCGGGTTGGTGAACACTGAAGCTTTCTTT. Protein product: CASLGLVNTEAFF.